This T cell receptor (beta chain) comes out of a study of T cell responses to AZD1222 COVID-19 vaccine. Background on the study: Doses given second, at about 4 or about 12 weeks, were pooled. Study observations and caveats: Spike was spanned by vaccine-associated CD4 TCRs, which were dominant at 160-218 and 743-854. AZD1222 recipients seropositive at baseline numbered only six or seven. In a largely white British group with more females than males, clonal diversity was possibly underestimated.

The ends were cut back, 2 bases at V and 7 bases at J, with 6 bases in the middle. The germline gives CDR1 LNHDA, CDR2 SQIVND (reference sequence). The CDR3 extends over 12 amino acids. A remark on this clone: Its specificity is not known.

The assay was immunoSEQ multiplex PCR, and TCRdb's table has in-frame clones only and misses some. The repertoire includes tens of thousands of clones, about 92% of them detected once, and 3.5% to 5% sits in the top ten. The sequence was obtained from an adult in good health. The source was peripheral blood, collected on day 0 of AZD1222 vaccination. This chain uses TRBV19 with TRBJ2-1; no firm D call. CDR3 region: CASSIPQNEQFF. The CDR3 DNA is TGTGCCAGTAGTATACCCCAGAATGAGCAGTTCTTC.